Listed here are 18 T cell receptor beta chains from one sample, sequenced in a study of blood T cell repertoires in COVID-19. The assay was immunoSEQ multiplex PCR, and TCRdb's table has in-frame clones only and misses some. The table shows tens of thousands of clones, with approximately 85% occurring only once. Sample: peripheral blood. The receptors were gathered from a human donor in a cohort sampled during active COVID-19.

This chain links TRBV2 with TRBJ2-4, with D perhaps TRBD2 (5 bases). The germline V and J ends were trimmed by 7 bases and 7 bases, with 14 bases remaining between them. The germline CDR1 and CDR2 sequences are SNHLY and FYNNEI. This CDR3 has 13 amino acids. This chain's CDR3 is CASTERGGNIQYF. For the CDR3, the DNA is TGTGCCAGCACCGAACGGGGTGGGAACATTCAGTACTTC.

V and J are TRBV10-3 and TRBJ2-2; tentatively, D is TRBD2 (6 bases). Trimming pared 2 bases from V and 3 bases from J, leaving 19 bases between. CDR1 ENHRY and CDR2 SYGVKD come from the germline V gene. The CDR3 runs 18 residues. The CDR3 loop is CAISEHSQEGGDTGELFF. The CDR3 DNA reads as TGTGCCATCAGTGAGCACTCACAGGAGGGTGGGGACACCGGGGAGCTGTTTTTT.

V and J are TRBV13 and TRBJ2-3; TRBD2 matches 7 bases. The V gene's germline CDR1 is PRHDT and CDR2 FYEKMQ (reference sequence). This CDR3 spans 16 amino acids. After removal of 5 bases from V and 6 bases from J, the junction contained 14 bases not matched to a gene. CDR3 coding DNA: TGTGCCAGCAGCAGTCGGGACTACCCACCTCGGGATACGCAGTATTTT. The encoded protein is CASSSRDYPPRDTQYF.

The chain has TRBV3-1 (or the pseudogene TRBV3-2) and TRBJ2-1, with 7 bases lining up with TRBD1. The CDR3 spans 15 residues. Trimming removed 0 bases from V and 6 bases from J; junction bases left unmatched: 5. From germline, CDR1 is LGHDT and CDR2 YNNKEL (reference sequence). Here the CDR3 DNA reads TGTGCCAGCAGCCAAGAAGTCCCAGGGGGCAATGAGCAGTTCTTC. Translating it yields CASSQEVPGGNEQFF.

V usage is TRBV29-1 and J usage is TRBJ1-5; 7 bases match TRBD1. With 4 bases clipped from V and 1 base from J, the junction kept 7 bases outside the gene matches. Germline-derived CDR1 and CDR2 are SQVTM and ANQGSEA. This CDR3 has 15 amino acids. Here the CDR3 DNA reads TGCAGCGTTGCACTGACAGGGAACAGCAATCAGCCCCAGCATTTT. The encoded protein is CSVALTGNSNQPQHF.

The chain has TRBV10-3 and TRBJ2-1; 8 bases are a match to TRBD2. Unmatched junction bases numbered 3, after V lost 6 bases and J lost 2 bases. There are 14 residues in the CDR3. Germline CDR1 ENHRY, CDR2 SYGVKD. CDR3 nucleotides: TGTGCCATCAGAGTAGCGGGGACCTACAATGAGCAGTTCTTC. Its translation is CAIRVAGTYNEQFF.

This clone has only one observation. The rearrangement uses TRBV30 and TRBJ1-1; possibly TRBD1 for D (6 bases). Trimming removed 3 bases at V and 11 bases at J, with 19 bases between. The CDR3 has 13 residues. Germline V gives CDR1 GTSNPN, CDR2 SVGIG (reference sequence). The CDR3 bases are TGTGCCTGGAGGCCACAGGGTGACCGGCGGGCTTTCTTT. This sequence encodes CAWRPQGDRRAFF.

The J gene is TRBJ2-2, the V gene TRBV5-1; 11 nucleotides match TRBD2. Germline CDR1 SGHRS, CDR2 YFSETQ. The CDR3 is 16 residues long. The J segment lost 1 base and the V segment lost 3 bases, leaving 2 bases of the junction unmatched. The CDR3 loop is CASSYLAGGNTGELFF. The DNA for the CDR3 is TGCGCCAGCAGCTATCTAGCGGGGGGGAACACCGGGGAGCTGTTTTTT.

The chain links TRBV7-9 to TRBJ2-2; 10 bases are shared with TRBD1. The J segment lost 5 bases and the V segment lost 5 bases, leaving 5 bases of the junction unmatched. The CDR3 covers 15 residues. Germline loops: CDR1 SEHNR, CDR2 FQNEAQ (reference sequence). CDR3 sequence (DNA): TGTGCCAGCAGCAGACAGGGGGCGCCTACCGGGGAGCTGTTTTTT. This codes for CASSRQGAPTGELFF.

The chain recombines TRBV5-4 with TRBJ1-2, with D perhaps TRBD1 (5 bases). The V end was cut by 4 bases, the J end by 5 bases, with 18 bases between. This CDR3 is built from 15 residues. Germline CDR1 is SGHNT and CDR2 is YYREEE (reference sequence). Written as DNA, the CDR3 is TGTGCCAGCAGCCAAGGCCAGGGCACTGTGTATGGCTACACCTTC. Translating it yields CASSQGQGTVYGYTF.

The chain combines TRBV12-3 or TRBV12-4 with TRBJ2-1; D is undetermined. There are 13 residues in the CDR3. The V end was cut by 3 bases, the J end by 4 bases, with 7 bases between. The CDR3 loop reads CASSFNTYNEQFF. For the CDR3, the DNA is TGTGCCAGCAGTTTTAATACTTACAATGAGCAGTTCTTC.

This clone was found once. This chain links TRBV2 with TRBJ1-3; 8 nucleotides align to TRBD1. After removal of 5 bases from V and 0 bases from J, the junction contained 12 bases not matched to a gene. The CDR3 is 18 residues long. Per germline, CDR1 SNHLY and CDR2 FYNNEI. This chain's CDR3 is CASSSEDRGYYSGNTIYF. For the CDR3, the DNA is TGTGCCAGCAGTTCAGAAGACAGGGGCTACTACTCTGGAAACACCATATATTTT.

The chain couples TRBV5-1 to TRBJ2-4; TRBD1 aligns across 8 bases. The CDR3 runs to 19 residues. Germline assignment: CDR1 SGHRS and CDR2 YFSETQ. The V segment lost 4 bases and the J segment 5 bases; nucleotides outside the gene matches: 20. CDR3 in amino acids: CASSLTTSAPLTGENIQYF. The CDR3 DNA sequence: TGCGCCAGCAGCCTGACTACCAGTGCCCCGCTGACAGGGGAAAACATTCAGTACTTC.

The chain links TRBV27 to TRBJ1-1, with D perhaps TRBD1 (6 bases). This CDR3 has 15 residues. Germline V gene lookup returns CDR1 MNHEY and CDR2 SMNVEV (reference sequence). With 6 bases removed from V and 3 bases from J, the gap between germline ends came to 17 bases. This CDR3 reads CASSLQGKGDTEAFF. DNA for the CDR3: TGTGCCAGCAGCCTCCAGGGAAAGGGGGACACTGAAGCTTTCTTT.

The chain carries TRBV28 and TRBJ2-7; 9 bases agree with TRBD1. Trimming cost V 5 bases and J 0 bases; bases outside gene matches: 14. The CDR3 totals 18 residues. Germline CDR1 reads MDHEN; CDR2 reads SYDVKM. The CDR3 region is CASSHDRDRVIGSYEQYF. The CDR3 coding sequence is TGTGCCAGCAGTCACGACCGGGACAGGGTAATAGGCTCCTACGAGCAGTACTTC.

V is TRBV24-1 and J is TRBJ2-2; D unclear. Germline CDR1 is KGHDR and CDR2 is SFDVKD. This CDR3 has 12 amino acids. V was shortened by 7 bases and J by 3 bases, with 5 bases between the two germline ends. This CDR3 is CATSGYTGELFF. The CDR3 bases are TGTGCCACCAGCGGGTACACCGGGGAGCTGTTTTTT.

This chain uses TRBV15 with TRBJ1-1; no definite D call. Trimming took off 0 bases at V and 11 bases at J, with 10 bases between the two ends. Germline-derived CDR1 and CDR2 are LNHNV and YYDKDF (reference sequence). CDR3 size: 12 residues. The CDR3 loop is CATSRDSTAAFF. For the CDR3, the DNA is TGTGCCACCAGCAGAGATTCTACCGCGGCTTTCTTT.

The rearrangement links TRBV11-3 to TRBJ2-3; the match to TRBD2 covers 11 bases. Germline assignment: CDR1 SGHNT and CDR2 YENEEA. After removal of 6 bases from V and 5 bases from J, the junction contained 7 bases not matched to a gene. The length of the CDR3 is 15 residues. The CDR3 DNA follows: TGTGCCAGCAGTCTAACTAGCGGGGGAATAGATACGCAGTATTTT. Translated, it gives CASSLTSGGIDTQYF.